This T cell receptor (beta chain) is from a study of long-term antiretroviral therapy in people with HIV (dated by TCRdb to between 2021 and 2022). About the study as a whole: The earliest samples were collected roughly a decade before the 2015 WHO recommendation for immediate ART, at a time when ART was usually postponed until CD4 counts fell. This retrospective serial study examined whether starting ART and sustained HIV suppression were associated with changes in the composition and diversity of the TRB repertoire in peripheral blood. The cohort contributed 150 to 200 cryopreserved PBMC samples from 25 to 35 adults with confirmed HIV infection, collected serially over a mean of approximately 6 years (range 1-12). Among the 30 or so participants with HIV, about a dozen were female. No cross-contamination during QIAcube processing turned up in test extractions that ran a monoclonal T-cell line alongside 33 polyclonal samples. The study at large found these results: ART initiation was associated with a significant increase in TRB diversity, but diversity stayed significantly below transplant donor controls even after long-term ART. The repertoire was dominated across all time points by expanded TRB clones identified before ART initiation, although this dominance was seen to fluctuate and to decrease in many PLHIV after ART. No data were available on ART adherence, viral resistance or therapy changes, limiting inferences about post-ART repertoire changes. Since PBMC availability was limited, sequencing covered only the TCR beta chain, with no alpha chain pairing. Because cell numbers in pre-ART samples were limited, unsorted PBMC were profiled instead of sorted CD4+ and CD8+ T cells. CDR3 length ranges in HIV repertoires were narrower than in controls, and network structure suggested an antigen-experienced repertoire with only a slight naive shift after ART. Samples dated from the mid-2000s to the late 2010s, and the ART regimens used may be less effective than current ones.

Participants were included only if at least one PBMC sample before ART initiation and at least two post-ART samples were available. Every participant with HIV received treatment in the United States of America. Before DNA extraction, cryopreserved samples containing roughly 0.85-11 million PBMC were thawed and washed. At the time of the earliest PBMC sample, participants with HIV were aged between roughly 20 and 54 years. PBMC samples from each participant spanned 1-4 timepoints before ART initiation and 2-8 timepoints after ART initiation, with a median of 7 samples. Serial HIV viral load, CD4+ T-cell count, ART history and demographic data were obtained for every participant. Using a Qiagen kit on a QIAcube, genomic DNA was extracted from unsorted PBMC, with samples processed in batches of 12. The immunoSEQ hsTCRB v3.0 assay was used at survey level resolution for TRB variable region sequencing. A depth of about 35,000-55,000 T-cell genomes per sample was targeted for TRB sequencing. An Illumina MiSeq with a v3 150-cycle kit was used to sequence the pooled TRB libraries. The original methods were these. Repertoire analysis was run in R within a reproducible Nextflow workflow that covered QC, data transformation and analysis. LymphoSeq2, an R package for exploring AIRR-Seq data, was used to implement custom analyses. A handful of samples yielding fewer than 5000 total TRB sequences were excluded, leaving 188 analyzed HIV repertoires. Among the approximately 190 retained HIV repertoires, about 57 were collected before ART initiation and approximately 130 were collected after ART initiation. Repertoires were downsampled to 5000 TRB nucleotide sequences, and summary statistics were averaged over 100 downsampling iterations. Only TRB sequences with CDR3 regions of at least seven amino acids were retained for analysis. Diversity was assessed using a clonality score derived from Shannon entropy and using the Gini coefficient. In the repertoire networks, any two of the top 5000 CDR3 amino acid sequences were linked whenever the two sequences differed by an edit distance of one. For TRB CDR3 amino acid sequences, antigen specificity groups and MHC restriction were predicted with GLIPH2. CDR3 amino acid sequences were matched against VDJdb and McPAS-TCR to flag known CMV, EBV, HIV or tissue antigen associations. Pre-ART, post-ART and control groups were compared with Wilcoxon signed-rank tests and Holm-Bonferroni correction. This is the immuneACCESS table as TCRdb keeps it, with only in-frame sequences that have V and J called. A part of the clones is gone; compared with another copy, unresolved V genes explain less than half, and the rest is unexplained. The D gene and trimming were derived from the DNA, and the V and J assignments and clone size from that table. The sample contains approximately 25,000 clones, around 77% of them found a single time. The ten largest make up approximately 10% of the sample.

As for this clone: The antigen this receptor binds is unknown. No qualities accompany the bases; no much larger clone lies one base away.

The germline V gene specifies SGDLS as CDR1 and YYNGEE as CDR2. V is cut by 4 bases and J by 4 bases, and the space between the germline ends is 17 bases. Including the terminal cysteine and phenylalanine, the CDR3 comprises 15 residues. Of all the DNA, just the CDR3 is kept, 45 bases in frame from base 1. The chain was built from TRBV9 and TRBJ1-2; the D segment cannot be called with confidence. The TCR originated in a man in his thirties or forties with HIV. This specimen consisted of unsorted PBMCs, obtained 2.1 years after starting antiretroviral therapy. At the DNA level, the sequence is TGTGCCAGCAGCCTCCTTGAGGAGGCTGGCTATGGCTACACCTTC. Its protein is CASSLLEEAGYGYTF.